This T cell receptor (beta chain) is drawn from a study of blood T cell repertoires in COVID-19. Study context: The study drew acute and convalescent COVID-19 samples from the United States, Italy and Spain. The cDNA or gDNA used as material had been derived from T cells, B-cell-depleted T cells, or PBMCs.

CDR3 length: 14 amino acids. Trimming cost V 9 bases and J 2 bases, with 17 bases left between them. Germline values: CDR1 LNHDA, CDR2 SQIVND (reference sequence). This clone has just one count. Per the study methods: Estimates of nucleated cell counts were drawn from the amplification of reference gene primers. Some clones are missing from TCRdb's copy, which holds only in-frame ones; the method was immunoSEQ multiplex PCR. V, J and clone size are taken as reported in that table, and D and trimming were inferred from the DNA itself. The sample consists of tens of thousands of clones, about 72% of them appearing once.

The gene calls are TRBV19 and TRBJ2-7; unclear D gene. This receptor was obtained from a man aged 65 to 79 with active or convalescent COVID-19. Sequencing used peripheral blood. The CDR3 nucleotides are TGTGCCAGCAGTGATCCAGTTTCCCCCTACGAGCAGTACTTC. This encodes CASSDPVSPYEQYF.